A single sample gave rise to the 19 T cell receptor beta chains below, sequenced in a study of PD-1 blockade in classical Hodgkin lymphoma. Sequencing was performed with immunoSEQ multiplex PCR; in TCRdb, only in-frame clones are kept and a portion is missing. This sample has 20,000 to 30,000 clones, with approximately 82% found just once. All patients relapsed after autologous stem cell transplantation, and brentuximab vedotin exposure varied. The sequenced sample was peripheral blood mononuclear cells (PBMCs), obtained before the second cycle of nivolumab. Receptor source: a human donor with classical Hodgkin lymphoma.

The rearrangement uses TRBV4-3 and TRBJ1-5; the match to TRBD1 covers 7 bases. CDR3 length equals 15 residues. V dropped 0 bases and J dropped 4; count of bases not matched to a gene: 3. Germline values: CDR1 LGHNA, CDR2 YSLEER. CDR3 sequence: CASSQDTGANQPQHF. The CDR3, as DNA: TGCGCCAGCAGCCAAGATACAGGGGCGAATCAGCCCCAGCATTTT.

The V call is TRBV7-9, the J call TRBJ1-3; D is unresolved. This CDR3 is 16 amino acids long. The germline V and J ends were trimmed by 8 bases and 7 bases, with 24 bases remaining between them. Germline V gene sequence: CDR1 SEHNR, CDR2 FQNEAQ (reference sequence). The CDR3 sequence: CASSRRKSAPWNTIYF. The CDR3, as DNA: TGTGCCAGCTCCAGGAGGAAAAGTGCGCCGTGGAACACCATATATTTT.

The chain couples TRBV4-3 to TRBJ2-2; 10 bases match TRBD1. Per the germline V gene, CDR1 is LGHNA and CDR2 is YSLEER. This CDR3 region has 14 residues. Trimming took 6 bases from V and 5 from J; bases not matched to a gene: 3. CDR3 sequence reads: CASSPGQGTGELFF. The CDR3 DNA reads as TGCGCCAGCAGTCCGGGACAGGGGACCGGGGAGCTGTTTTTT.

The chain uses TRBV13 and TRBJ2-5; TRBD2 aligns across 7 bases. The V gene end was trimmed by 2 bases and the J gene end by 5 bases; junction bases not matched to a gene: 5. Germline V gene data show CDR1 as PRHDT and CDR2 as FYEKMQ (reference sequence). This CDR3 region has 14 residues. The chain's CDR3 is CASSLRRGRETQYF. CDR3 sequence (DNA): TGTGCCAGCAGCTTACGGCGGGGGAGGGAGACCCAGTACTTC.

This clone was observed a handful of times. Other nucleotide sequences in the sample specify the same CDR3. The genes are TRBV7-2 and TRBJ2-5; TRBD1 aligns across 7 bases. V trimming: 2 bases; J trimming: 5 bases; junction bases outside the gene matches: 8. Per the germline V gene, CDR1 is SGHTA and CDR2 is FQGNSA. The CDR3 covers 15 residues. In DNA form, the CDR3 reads TGTGCCAGCAGCTTACGTTTGAGGGGGCAGGAGACCCAGTACTTC. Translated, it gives CASSLRLRGQETQYF.

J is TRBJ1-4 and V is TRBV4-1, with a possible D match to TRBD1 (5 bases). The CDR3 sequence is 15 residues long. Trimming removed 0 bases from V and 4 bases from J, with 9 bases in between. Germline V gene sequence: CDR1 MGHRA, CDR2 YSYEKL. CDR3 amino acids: CASSQDGGGNEKLFF. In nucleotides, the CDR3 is TGCGCCAGCAGCCAAGATGGGGGTGGTAATGAAAAACTGTTTTTT.

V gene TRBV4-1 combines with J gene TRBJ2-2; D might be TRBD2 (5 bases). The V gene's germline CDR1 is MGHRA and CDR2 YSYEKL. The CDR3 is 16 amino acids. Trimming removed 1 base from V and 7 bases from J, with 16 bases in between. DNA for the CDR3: TGCGCCAGCAGCCAAGCCGGTAGAGGACGGGGCGGGGAGCTGTTTTTT. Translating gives CASSQAGRGRGGELFF.

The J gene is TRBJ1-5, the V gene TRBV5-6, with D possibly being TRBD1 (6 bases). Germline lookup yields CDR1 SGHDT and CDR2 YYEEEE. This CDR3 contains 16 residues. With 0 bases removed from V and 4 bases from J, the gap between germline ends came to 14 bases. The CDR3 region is CASSLGHRARNQPQHF. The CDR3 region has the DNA TGTGCCAGCAGCTTGGGCCACAGGGCCCGGAATCAGCCCCAGCATTTT. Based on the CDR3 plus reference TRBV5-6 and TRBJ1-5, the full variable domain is DAGVTQSPTHLIKTRGQQVTLRCSPKSGHDTVSWYQQALGQGPQFIFQYYEEEERQRGNFPDRFSGHQFPNYSSELNVNALLLGDSALYLCASSLGHRARNQPQHFGDGTRLSIL.

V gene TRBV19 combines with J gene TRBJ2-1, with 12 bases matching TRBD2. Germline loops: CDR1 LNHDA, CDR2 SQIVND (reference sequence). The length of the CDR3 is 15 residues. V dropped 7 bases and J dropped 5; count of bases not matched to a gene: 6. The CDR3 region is CASNPTSGGHNEQFF. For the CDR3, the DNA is TGTGCCAGTAACCCGACTAGCGGGGGCCACAATGAGCAGTTCTTC. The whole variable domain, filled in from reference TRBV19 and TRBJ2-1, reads DGGITQSPKYLFRKEGQNVTLSCEQNLNHDAMYWYRQDPGQGLRLIYYSQIVNDFQKGDIAEGYSVSREKKESFPLTVTSAQKNPTAFYLCASNPTSGGHNEQFFGPGTRLTVL.

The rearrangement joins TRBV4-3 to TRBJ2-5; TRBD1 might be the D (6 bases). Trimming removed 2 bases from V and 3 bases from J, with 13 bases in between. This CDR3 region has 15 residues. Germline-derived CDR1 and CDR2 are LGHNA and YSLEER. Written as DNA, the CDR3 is TGCGCCAGCAGCCAACGATGGGGGCCGGAAGAGACCCAGTACTTC. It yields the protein CASSQRWGPEETQYF.

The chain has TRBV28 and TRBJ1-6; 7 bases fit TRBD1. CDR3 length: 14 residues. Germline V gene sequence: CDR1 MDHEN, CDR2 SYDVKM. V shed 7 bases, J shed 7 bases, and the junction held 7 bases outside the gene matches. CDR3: CASKPGQDNSPLHF. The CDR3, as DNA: TGTGCCAGCAAACCTGGACAGGACAATTCACCCCTCCACTTT.

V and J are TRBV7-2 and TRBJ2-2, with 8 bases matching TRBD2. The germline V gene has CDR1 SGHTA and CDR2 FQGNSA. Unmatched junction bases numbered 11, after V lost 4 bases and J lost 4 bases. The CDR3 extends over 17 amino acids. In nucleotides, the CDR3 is TGTGCCAGCAGCTACTACCTGGCGGGGGGCCGCACCGGGGAGCTGTTTTTT. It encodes CASSYYLAGGRTGELFF.

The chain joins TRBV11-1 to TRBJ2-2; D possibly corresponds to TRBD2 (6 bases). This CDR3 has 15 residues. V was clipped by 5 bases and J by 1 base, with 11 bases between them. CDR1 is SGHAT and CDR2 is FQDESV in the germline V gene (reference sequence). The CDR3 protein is CASSPGLMNTGELFF. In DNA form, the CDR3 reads TGTGCCAGCAGCCCGGGACTGATGAACACCGGGGAGCTGTTTTTT.

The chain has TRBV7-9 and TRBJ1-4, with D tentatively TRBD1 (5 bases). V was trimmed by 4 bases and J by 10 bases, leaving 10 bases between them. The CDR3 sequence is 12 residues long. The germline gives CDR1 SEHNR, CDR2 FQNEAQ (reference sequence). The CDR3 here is CASSSSGGKLFF. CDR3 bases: TGTGCCAGCAGCTCCTCCGGGGGAAAACTGTTTTTT.

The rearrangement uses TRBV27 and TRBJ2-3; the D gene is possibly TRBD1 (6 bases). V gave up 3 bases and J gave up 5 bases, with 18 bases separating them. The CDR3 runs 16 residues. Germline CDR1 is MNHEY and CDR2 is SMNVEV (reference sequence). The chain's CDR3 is CASSFTGKGPRDTQYF. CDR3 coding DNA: TGTGCCAGCAGTTTTACAGGGAAAGGGCCCAGAGATACGCAGTATTTT.

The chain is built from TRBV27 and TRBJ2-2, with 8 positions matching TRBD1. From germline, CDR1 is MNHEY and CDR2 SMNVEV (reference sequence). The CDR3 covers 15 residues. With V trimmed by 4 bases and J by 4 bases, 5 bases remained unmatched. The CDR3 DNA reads TGTGCCAGCAGTTGGCAGGGGGCAGGCACCGGGGAGCTGTTTTTT. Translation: CASSWQGAGTGELFF.

Written as DNA, the CDR3 is TGTGCCTGGAATGGCGGGACAGCGAATCCCTACGAGCAGTACTTC. It specifies CAWNGGTANPYEQYF. The V call is TRBV30, the J call TRBJ2-7; tentatively, D is TRBD1 (7 bases). This CDR3 comprises 15 residues. V lost 4 bases to trimming and J lost 2 bases, with 18 bases between them. The germline gives CDR1 GTSNPN, CDR2 SVGIG (reference sequence). Combining the CDR3 with reference TRBV30 and TRBJ2-7 gives the whole variable domain SQTIHQWPATLVQPVGSPLSLECTVEGTSNPNLYWYRQAAGRGLQLLFYSVGIGQISSEVPQNLSASRPQDRQFILSSKKLLLSDSGFYLCAWNGGTANPYEQYFGPGTRLTVT.

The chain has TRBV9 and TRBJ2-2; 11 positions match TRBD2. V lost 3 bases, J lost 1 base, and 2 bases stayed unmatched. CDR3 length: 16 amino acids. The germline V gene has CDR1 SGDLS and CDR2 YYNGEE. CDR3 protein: CASSGLAGWNTGELFF. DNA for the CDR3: TGTGCCAGCAGCGGACTAGCGGGGTGGAACACCGGGGAGCTGTTTTTT.

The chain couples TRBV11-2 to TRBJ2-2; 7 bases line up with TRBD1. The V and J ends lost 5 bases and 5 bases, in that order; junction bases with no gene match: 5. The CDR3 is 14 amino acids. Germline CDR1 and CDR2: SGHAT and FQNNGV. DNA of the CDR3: TGTGCCAGCAGCGAATGGACAGGTACCGGGGAGCTGTTTTTT. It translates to CASSEWTGTGELFF.